Following are 21 T cell receptor beta chains from one sample sequenced in a study of blood T cell repertoires in COVID-19. Produced via immunoSEQ multiplex PCR; TCRdb's table is partial and in-frame only. This sample has fewer than 450,000 clones, with around 88% found just once. Sequenced material: peripheral blood. The receptors shown here come from a woman in her fifties or sixties with COVID-19, enrolled during active disease.

The CDR3 spells CASSSLRGLSNQPQHF. CDR3 coding DNA: TGTGCCAGCAGTTCTCTCCGAGGGTTGAGCAATCAGCCCCAGCATTTT. This chain joins TRBV6-5 and TRBJ1-5, with D hard to call. Germline V gene data show CDR1 as MNHEY and CDR2 as SVGAGI. V lost 4 bases and J lost 1, with 14 bases in between. CDR3 size: 16 residues.

The V call is TRBV12-3 or TRBV12-4, the J call TRBJ2-3; D perhaps matches TRBD2 (6 bases). Trimming took off 6 bases at V and 6 bases at J, with 10 bases between the two ends. The CDR3 totals 12 residues. The CDR3 region has the DNA TGTGCCAGCAGCCGGGGGTCGGATACGCAGTATTTT. Its translation is CASSRGSDTQYF.

The J gene is TRBJ2-3, the V gene TRBV5-1; TRBD1 matches 8 bases. This CDR3 is built from 16 residues. The J segment lost 8 bases and the V segment lost 1 base, leaving 12 bases of the junction unmatched. Germline assignment: CDR1 SGHRS and CDR2 YFSETQ. CDR3 in DNA: TGCGCCAGCAGCTTGACCGGGCGGACAGGGTCAGGTACGCAGTATTTT. Translated: CASSLTGRTGSGTQYF.

The chain is built from TRBV24-1 and TRBJ2-2; 8 bases are shared with TRBD2. V lost 8 bases to trimming and J lost 7 bases; unmatched junction nucleotides: 11. Looked up from germline, CDR1 is KGHDR and CDR2 is SFDVKD. This CDR3 contains 15 residues. As DNA, the CDR3 is TGTGCCACCAACTCGCGGGGGGCCGCGGGCGGGGAGCTGTTTTTT. This translates into CATNSRGAAGGELFF.

V gene TRBV28 combines with J gene TRBJ2-2; 10 bases match TRBD2. Germline trimming cut 7 bases from V and 1 base from J; bases unmatched to any gene: 0. CDR3 size: 14 residues. Germline V gene lookup returns CDR1 MDHEN and CDR2 SYDVKM. The CDR3 region is CASKRGGNTGELFF. As DNA, the CDR3 is TGTGCCAGCAAGCGGGGGGGGAACACCGGGGAGCTGTTTTTT.

This chain joins TRBV10-1 and TRBJ1-1; 7 bases line up with TRBD1. In germline, CDR1 is WNHNN, CDR2 SYGVQD (reference sequence). The CDR3 is 15 amino acids. Unmatched junction bases numbered 2, after V lost 0 bases and J lost 1 base. The chain's CDR3 is CASSESSGGNTEAFF. The DNA for the CDR3 is TGCGCCAGCAGTGAGTCCTCAGGGGGGAACACTGAAGCTTTCTTT.

V and J are TRBV3-1 (or the pseudogene TRBV3-2) and TRBJ2-7, with TRBD2 matching over 11 bases. Germline V CDR1 and CDR2: LGHDT, YNNKEL (reference sequence). V lost 1 base, J lost 4 bases, and 3 bases stayed unmatched. This CDR3 contains 15 residues. CDR3 sequence (DNA): TGTGCCAGCAGCCAAGTACTAGCGGGGGCATACGAGCAGTACTTC. It translates to CASSQVLAGAYEQYF.

The chain recombines TRBV19 with TRBJ2-2, with D uncertain. Trimming removed 3 bases from V and 9 bases from J, with 14 bases in between. The CDR3 runs 14 residues. CDR1 and CDR2 (germline): LNHDA, SQIVND (reference sequence). The CDR3 DNA sequence: TGTGCCAGTAGTATGAGGCCACAAGGTTGGGAGCTGTTTTTT. Protein product: CASSMRPQGWELFF.

The CDR3 here is CSAAGQESYEQYF. In DNA form, the CDR3 reads TGCAGCGCCGCGGGACAGGAGTCCTACGAGCAGTACTTC. This chain connects TRBV29-1 to TRBJ2-7; TRBD1 aligns across 8 bases. There are 13 residues in the CDR3. Trimming took 7 bases from V and 1 from J; bases not matched to a gene: 6. CDR1 is SQVTM and CDR2 is ANQGSEA in the germline V gene.

This clone appeared a few times. This CDR3 is also generated by other DNA sequences in the sample. The chain carries TRBV11-2 and TRBJ1-2, with 9 bases aligning to TRBD1. The CDR3 covers 13 residues. J was trimmed by 8 bases and V by 7 bases; bases with no gene match: 8. Germline loops: CDR1 SGHAT, CDR2 FQNNGV. The CDR3 region is CASTRQGDRGYTF. The CDR3 DNA reads as TGTGCCAGCACTAGACAGGGGGATCGAGGCTACACCTTC. The full variable domain, its missing parts supplied by reference TRBV11-2 and TRBJ1-2, is EAGVAQSPRYKIIEKRQSVAFWCNPISGHATLYWYQQILGQGPKLLIQFQNNGVVDDSQLPKDRFSAERLKGVDSTLKIQPAKLEDSAVYLCASTRQGDRGYTFGSGTRLTVV.

This clone occurred once. J is TRBJ2-7 and V is TRBV30; 8 nucleotides align to TRBD1. The CDR3 contains 18 residues. CDR1 GTSNPN and CDR2 SVGIG come from the germline V gene (reference sequence). V dropped 2 bases and J dropped 3; count of bases not matched to a gene: 18. In DNA form, the CDR3 reads TGTGCCTGGAGTTCTGGGCAGGGGGCCATCATTCCACTCTACGAGCAGTACTTC. It translates to CAWSSGQGAIIPLYEQYF.

The rearrangement links TRBV2 to TRBJ2-2, with 12 bases identical to TRBD2. The ends lost 6 bases at V and 4 bases at J; junction bases unmatched: 0. This CDR3 has 14 amino acids. Per the germline V gene, CDR1 is SNHLY and CDR2 is FYNNEI. CDR3 sequence (DNA): TGTGCCAGCAGGACTAGCGGGGGCACCGGGGAGCTGTTTTTT. Its translation: CASRTSGGTGELFF.

J is TRBJ1-2 and V is TRBV30; no clear D gene. Deletions cut 0 bases from V and 7 bases from J, with 9 bases between. Germline values: CDR1 GTSNPN, CDR2 SVGIG (reference sequence). This CDR3 has 12 residues. The CDR3 region has the DNA TGTGCCTGGAGTGTAGAGGTGGTTGGCTACACCTTC. Encoded protein: CAWSVEVVGYTF.

The chain is built from TRBV6-6 and TRBJ1-5; no reliable D call. Germline lookup yields CDR1 MNHNY and CDR2 SVGAGI (reference sequence). The CDR3 covers 13 residues. The germline V and J ends were trimmed by 4 bases and 3 bases, with 7 bases remaining between them. CDR3 amino acids: CASSLTYNQPQHF. CDR3 sequence (DNA): TGTGCCAGCAGTTTGACTTACAATCAGCCCCAGCATTTT.

The rearrangement joins TRBV7-9 to TRBJ1-2, with D uncertain. V lost 2 bases, J lost 3 bases, and 16 bases lay in between. CDR3 length: 16 residues. CDR1 and CDR2 (germline): SEHNR, FQNEAQ (reference sequence). This CDR3 is CASSLPLGRIDYGYTF. The CDR3 coding sequence is TGTGCCAGCAGCTTACCTCTTGGCAGGATAGACTATGGCTACACCTTC.

The chain links TRBV9 to TRBJ2-5; D gene unclear. CDR1 is SGDLS and CDR2 is YYNGEE in the germline V gene. This CDR3 spans 13 amino acids. V shed 0 bases and J shed 5 bases, with 8 bases lying between them. CDR3 bases: TGTGCCAGCAGCGTAGTTATCGGGGAGACCCAGTACTTC. Its translation: CASSVVIGETQYF.

The rearrangement joins TRBV2 to TRBJ2-3; D ambiguous. V was trimmed by 7 bases and J by 4 bases, leaving 9 bases between them. Germline CDR1 reads SNHLY; CDR2 reads FYNNEI. The CDR3 is 12 amino acids. CDR3: CASTQRADTQYF. CDR3 DNA: TGTGCCAGCACCCAACGGGCAGATACGCAGTATTTT.

The chain is built from TRBV3-1 (or the pseudogene TRBV3-2) and TRBJ1-2; perhaps TRBD1 as D (5 bases). The germline V gene encodes CDR1 LGHDT and CDR2 YNNKEL (reference sequence). The CDR3 consists of 12 residues. V dropped 1 base and J dropped 10 bases, with 10 bases sitting between them. The CDR3, as DNA: TGTGCCAGCAGCCAAGCCATAGGGGCCTACACCTTC. This sequence encodes CASSQAIGAYTF.

J is TRBJ2-3 and V is TRBV6-5; 8 bases agree with TRBD1. With V trimmed by 6 bases and J by 6 bases, 8 bases remained unmatched. The CDR3 runs to 14 residues. The germline CDR1 and CDR2 sequences are MNHEY and SVGAGI. CDR3 nucleotide sequence: TGTGCCAGCAGCTACAGGGGGTTTGGGGATACGCAGTATTTT. Amino acid sequence: CASSYRGFGDTQYF.

The chain is built from TRBV7-2 and TRBJ1-5; maybe TRBD1 (5 bases). Germline V lookup: CDR1 SGHTA, CDR2 FQGNSA. The CDR3 is 17 residues long. Trimming took off 1 base at V and 3 bases at J, with 16 bases between the two ends. In nucleotides, the CDR3 is TGTGCCAGCAGCTTAGGCACCCTAGGGGATCTCAATCAGCCCCAGCATTTT. Protein sequence: CASSLGTLGDLNQPQHF. Full variable domain (missing parts from reference TRBV7-2 and TRBJ1-5): GAGVSQSPSNKVTEKGKDVELRCDPISGHTALYWYRQSLGQGLEFLIYFQGNSAPDKSGLPSDRFSAERTGGSVSTLTIQRTQQEDSAVYLCASSLGTLGDLNQPQHFGDGTRLSIL.

The chain uses TRBV27 and TRBJ2-2; 9 nucleotides match TRBD2. This CDR3 is 15 amino acids long. In germline, CDR1 is MNHEY, CDR2 SMNVEV (reference sequence). Trimming cost V 4 bases and J 7 bases; bases outside gene matches: 7. CDR3 sequence reads: CASSSRSGGFGELFF. The CDR3 DNA reads TGTGCCAGCAGTTCCAGAAGCGGGGGGTTCGGGGAGCTGTTTTTT.